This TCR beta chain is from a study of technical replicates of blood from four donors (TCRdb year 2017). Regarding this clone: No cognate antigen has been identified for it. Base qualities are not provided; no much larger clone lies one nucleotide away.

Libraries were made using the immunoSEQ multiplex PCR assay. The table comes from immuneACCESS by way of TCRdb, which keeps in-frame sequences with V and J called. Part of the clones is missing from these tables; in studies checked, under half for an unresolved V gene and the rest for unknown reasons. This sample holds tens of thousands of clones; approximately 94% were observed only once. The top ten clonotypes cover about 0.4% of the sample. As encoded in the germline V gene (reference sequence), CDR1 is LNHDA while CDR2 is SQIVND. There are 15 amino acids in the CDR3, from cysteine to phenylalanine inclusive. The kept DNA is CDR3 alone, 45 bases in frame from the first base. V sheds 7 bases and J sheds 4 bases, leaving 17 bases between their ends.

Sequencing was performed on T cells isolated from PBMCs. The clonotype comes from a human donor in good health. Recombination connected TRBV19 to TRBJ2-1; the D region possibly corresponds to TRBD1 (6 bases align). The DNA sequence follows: TGTGCCAGTATTGGGGGCCCTTCCCTATACAATGAGCAGTTCTTC. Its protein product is CASIGGPSLYNEQFF.